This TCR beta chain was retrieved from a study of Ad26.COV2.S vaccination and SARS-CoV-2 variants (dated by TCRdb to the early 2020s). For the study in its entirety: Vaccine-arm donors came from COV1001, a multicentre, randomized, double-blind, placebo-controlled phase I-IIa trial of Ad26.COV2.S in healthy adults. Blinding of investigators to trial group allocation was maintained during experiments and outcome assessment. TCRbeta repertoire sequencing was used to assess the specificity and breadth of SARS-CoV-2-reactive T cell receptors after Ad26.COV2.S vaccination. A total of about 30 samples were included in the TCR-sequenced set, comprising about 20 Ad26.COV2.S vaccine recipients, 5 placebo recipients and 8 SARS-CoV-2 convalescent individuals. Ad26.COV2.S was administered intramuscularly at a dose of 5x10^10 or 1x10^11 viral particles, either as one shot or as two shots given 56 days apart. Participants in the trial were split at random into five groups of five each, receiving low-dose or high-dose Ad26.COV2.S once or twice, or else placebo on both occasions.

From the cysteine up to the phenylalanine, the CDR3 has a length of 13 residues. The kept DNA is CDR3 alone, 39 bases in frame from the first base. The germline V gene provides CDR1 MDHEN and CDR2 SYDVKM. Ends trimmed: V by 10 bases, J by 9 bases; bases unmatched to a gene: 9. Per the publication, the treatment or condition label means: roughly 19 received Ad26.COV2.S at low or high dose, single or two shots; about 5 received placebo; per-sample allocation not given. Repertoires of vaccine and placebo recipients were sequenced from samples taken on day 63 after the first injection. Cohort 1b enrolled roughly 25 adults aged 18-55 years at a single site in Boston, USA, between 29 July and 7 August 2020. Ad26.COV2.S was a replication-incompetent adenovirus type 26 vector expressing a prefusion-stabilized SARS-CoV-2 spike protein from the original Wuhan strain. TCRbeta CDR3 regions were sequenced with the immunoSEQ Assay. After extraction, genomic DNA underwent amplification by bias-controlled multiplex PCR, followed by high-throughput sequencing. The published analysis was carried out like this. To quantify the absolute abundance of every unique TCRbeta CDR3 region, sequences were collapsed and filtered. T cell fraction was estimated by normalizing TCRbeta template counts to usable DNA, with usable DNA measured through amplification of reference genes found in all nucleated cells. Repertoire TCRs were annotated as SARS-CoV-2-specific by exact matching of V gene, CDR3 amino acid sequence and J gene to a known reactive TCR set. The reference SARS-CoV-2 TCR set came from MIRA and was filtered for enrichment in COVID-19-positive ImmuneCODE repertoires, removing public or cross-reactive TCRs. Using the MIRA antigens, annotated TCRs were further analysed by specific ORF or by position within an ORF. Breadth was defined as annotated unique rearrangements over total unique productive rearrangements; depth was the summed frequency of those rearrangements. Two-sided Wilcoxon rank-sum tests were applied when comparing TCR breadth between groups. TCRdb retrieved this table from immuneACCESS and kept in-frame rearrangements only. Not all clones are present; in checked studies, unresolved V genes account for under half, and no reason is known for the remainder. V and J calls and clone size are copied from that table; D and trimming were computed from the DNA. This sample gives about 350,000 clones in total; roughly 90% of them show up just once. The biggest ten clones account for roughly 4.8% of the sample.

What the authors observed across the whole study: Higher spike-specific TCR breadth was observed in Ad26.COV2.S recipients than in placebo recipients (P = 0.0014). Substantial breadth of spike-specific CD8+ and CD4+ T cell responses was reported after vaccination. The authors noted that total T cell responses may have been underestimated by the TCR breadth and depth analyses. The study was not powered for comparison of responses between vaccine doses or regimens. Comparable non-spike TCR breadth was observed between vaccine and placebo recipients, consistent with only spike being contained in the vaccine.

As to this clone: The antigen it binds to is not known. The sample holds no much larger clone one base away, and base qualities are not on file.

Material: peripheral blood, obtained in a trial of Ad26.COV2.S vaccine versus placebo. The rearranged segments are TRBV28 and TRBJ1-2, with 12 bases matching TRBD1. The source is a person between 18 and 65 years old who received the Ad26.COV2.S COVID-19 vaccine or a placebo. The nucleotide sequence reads TGTGCCATAGGGACAGGGGGCGCGTCGAGCTACACCTTC. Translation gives CAIGTGGASSYTF.